The 28 T cell receptor beta chains below were found in one sample sequenced in a study of T cells after yellow fever vaccination. TCRdb analysed the 5' RACE reads with MiXCR anew, one entry per CDR3 protein. The data show a few hundred thousand distinct CDR3 sequences, 11% seen once. The sequencing here drew on PBMCs, taken on the day of the first yellow fever vaccination. These receptors were taken from a man aged 18 to 30 who received the YFV17D yellow fever vaccine.

This clonotype was seen many times. This sequence joins TRBV2 and TRBJ2-5; D remains ambiguous. V lost 0 bases to trimming and J lost 2 bases, with 4 bases between them. Germline V gives CDR1 SNHLY, CDR2 FYNNEI. This CDR3 is built from 13 residues. The CDR3 DNA reads as TGTGCCAGCAGTGAAGCGAATCAAGAGACCCAGTACTTC. Its translation: CASSEANQETQYF.

The chain is built from TRBV12-5 and TRBJ2-1; TRBD2 matches at 8 bases. The CDR3 is 17 amino acids. J gave up 6 bases and V 1 base, and 11 bases lay outside the gene matches. Germline V gene lookup returns CDR1 LGHNT and CDR2 FRNRAP. The CDR3 nucleotides are TGTGCTAGTGGTTTGGCGTGGTTGGGGACTAGGTTCAATGAGCAGTTCTTC. Its protein product is CASGLAWLGTRFNEQFF.

This clonotype was seen ten or more times. The V gene is TRBV6-2 or TRBV6-3, the J gene TRBJ2-3, with 11 bases aligning to TRBD2. This CDR3 is 18 amino acids long. With 7 bases clipped from V and 0 bases from J, the junction kept 12 bases outside the gene matches. CDR1 MNHEY and CDR2 SVGEGT come from the germline V gene. For the CDR3, the DNA is TGTGCCAGCACCGAGCGGCTAGCGGGGGGAACTAGCACAGATACGCAGTATTTT. Amino acid sequence: CASTERLAGGTSTDTQYF.

The chain joins TRBV6-1 to TRBJ2-5, with D possibly TRBD1 on 6 matching bases. V shed 8 bases and J shed 2 bases, with 12 bases lying between them. Germline V lookup: CDR1 MNHNS, CDR2 SASEGT. The CDR3 loop spans 13 amino acids. The CDR3 here is CASYQGTQETQYF. The CDR3, as DNA: TGTGCCAGCTATCAGGGGACACAAGAGACCCAGTACTTC.

V is TRBV4-1 and J is TRBJ1-3; D is undetermined. The CDR3 has 14 amino acids. The V end was cut by 4 bases, the J end by 0 bases, with 7 bases between. The germline V gene encodes CDR1 MGHRA and CDR2 YSYEKL. The CDR3 DNA follows: TGCGCCAGCAGCCCCGGGCACTCTGGAAACACCATATATTTT. Residues: CASSPGHSGNTIYF.

This clonotype turned up a few times. The chain links TRBV27 to TRBJ2-7; D is undetermined. Germline V gene lookup returns CDR1 MNHEY and CDR2 SMNVEV (reference sequence). V shed 5 bases and J shed 5 bases, with 4 bases lying between them. There are 10 residues in the CDR3. The CDR3 DNA sequence: TGTGCCAGCAGTCTCGACGAGCAGTACGTC. Translation gives CASSLDEQYV.

This rearrangement joins TRBV5-4 to TRBJ2-1; D perhaps matches TRBD2 (5 bases). V lost 4 bases, J lost 0 bases, and 11 bases lay in between. The CDR3 contains 15 residues. Germline V gene data show CDR1 as SGHNT and CDR2 as YYREEE (reference sequence). In nucleotides, the CDR3 is TGTGCCAGCAGCCGGAGGCCTAGCTCCTACAATGAGCAGTTCTTC. Its translation: CASSRRPSSYNEQFF.

The genes are TRBV12-3 or TRBV12-4 and TRBJ2-2; TRBD1 might be the D (5 bases). The V gene lost 7 bases and the J gene lost 0 bases, with 12 bases spanning the gap. This CDR3 is built from 15 residues. This CDR3 is CASTLGHANTGELFF. CDR3 in DNA: TGTGCCAGCACCCTCGGACACGCGAACACCGGGGAGCTGTTTTTT.

This chain links TRBV7-2 with TRBJ1-1; no reliable D call. There are 14 residues in the CDR3. Germline CDR1 is SGHTA and CDR2 is FQGNSA. V was cut by 1 base and J by 4 bases, with 10 bases left in between. The CDR3 DNA reads TGTGCCAGCAGCTTAGGGCTTTCTGGCACTGAAGCTTTCTTT. This encodes CASSLGLSGTEAFF.

Points on this clonotype: At one end the junction does not follow the germline gene, possibly because of a read error. The rearrangement uses TRBV7-9 and TRBJ1-2; D is undetermined. Germline V gene sequence: CDR1 SEHNR, CDR2 FQNEAQ (reference sequence). The CDR3 loop spans 12 amino acids. CDR3 loop: CASRLGGNGYTF. CDR3 nucleotide sequence: TGTGCCAGCAGATTAGGAGGGAATGGCTACACCTTC. Variable domain in full (rest from reference TRBV7-9 and TRBJ1-2): DTGVSQNPRHKITKRGQNVTFRCDPISEHNRLYWYRQTLGQGPEFLTYFQNEAQLEKSRLLSDRFSAERPKGSFSTLEIQRTEQGDSAMYLCASRLGGNGYTFGSGTRLTVV.

A few counts support this clonotype. The chain couples TRBV20-1 to TRBJ2-1; TRBD1 is a possible D gene (6 bases). Trimming stripped 0 bases from V and 0 bases from J, with 9 bases between. Germline values: CDR1 DFQATT, CDR2 SNEGSKA (reference sequence). This CDR3 spans 15 amino acids. CDR3 in amino acids: CSARDLGHSYNEQFF. The DNA of the CDR3 is TGCAGTGCTAGAGACCTGGGACACTCCTACAATGAGCAGTTCTTC.

This clonotype was recorded a few times. This rearrangement joins TRBV2 to TRBJ2-4; D remains unclear. The germline V gene has CDR1 SNHLY and CDR2 FYNNEI. Trimming stripped 2 bases from V and 0 bases from J, with 14 bases between. The CDR3 totals 17 residues. The CDR3 DNA reads as TGTGCCAGCAGTGAAACGGCAATTGGGCTAGCCAAAAACATTCAGTACTTC. Encoded protein: CASSETAIGLAKNIQYF.

This clonotype was observed a few times. An end of the junction does not agree with germline; a read error may underlie this. This chain connects TRBV20-1 to TRBJ2-7, with 8 bases fitting TRBD1. The germline gives CDR1 DFQATT, CDR2 SNEGSKA (reference sequence). The CDR3 has 11 residues. CDR3 sequence reads: CSARDRGEQYF. CDR3 DNA: TGCAGTGCAAGAGACAGGGGTGAGCAGTACTTC.

This clonotype has just a few counts. The chain recombines TRBV11-2 with TRBJ1-2; D call uncertain. Trimming shortened V by 5 bases and J by 4 bases, and 11 bases separated the two germline ends. The germline V gene encodes CDR1 SGHAT and CDR2 FQNNGV. The CDR3 runs to 13 residues. The CDR3 DNA reads TGTGCCAGCAGCCCGGGTTTGACCTATGGCTACACCTTC. This sequence encodes CASSPGLTYGYTF.

This clonotype was seen only a few times. The chain uses TRBV6-5 and TRBJ2-3; TRBD2 is a possible D gene (6 bases). This CDR3 region has 15 residues. Germline CDR1 and CDR2: MNHEY and SVGAGI. V gave up 2 bases and J gave up 1 base, with 10 bases separating them. The CDR3 nucleotides are TGTGCCAGCAGTTACACGGTAGCGGGCACAGATACGCAGTATTTT. Translated, it gives CASSYTVAGTDTQYF.

This clonotype showed up just a few times. The chain combines TRBV2 with TRBJ2-5; D is unresolved. Germline CDR1 and CDR2: SNHLY and FYNNEI. The CDR3 runs to 13 residues. Trimming shortened V by 5 bases and J by 5 bases, and 12 bases separated the two germline ends. This CDR3 reads CASSPDMAETQYF. CDR3 coding DNA: TGTGCCAGCAGTCCTGACATGGCTGAGACCCAGTACTTC.

This clonotype was counted between two and nine times. The chain carries TRBV3-1 and TRBJ1-5; D remains ambiguous. Germline CDR1 and CDR2: LGHDT and YNNKEL (reference sequence). The V end was cut by 0 bases, the J end by 4 bases, with 7 bases between. The CDR3 has 14 amino acids. The CDR3 here is CASSQDPRNQPQHF. The CDR3 bases are TGTGCCAGCAGCCAAGACCCCCGGAATCAGCCCCAGCATTTT. Full variable domain (missing parts from reference TRBV3-1 and TRBJ1-5): DTAVSQTPKYLVTQMGNDKSIKCEQNLGHDTMYWYKQDSKKFLKIMFSYNNKELIINETVPNRFSPKSPDKAHLNLHINSLELGDSAVYFCASSQDPRNQPQHFGDGTRLSIL.

The table lists this clonotype with a few counts. J is TRBJ2-3 and V is TRBV27; 12 positions match TRBD2. The V gene end was trimmed by 1 base and the J gene end by 5 bases; junction bases not matched to a gene: 4. Germline V lookup: CDR1 MNHEY, CDR2 SMNVEV (reference sequence). The CDR3 totals 16 residues. CDR3 loop: CASSLFASGGGDTQYF. In nucleotides, the CDR3 is TGTGCCAGCAGTTTATTCGCTAGCGGGGGGGGAGATACGCAGTATTTT.

This clonotype has only a few counts. The chain links TRBV10-3 to TRBJ2-1; TRBD2 might be the D (6 bases). CDR1 and CDR2 (germline): ENHRY, SYGVKD. This CDR3 is 14 amino acids long. V dropped 8 bases and J dropped 7 bases, with 18 bases sitting between them. The CDR3 DNA reads TGTGCCATCTGCGGGCTTAGGGACTTTAATGAGCAGTTCTTC. Amino acid sequence: CAICGLRDFNEQFF.

The rearrangement joins TRBV18 to TRBJ2-3, with D perhaps TRBD1 (5 bases). The germline V gene encodes CDR1 KGHSH and CDR2 LQKENI. CDR3 size: 16 residues. Deletions cut 0 bases from V and 0 bases from J, with 10 bases between. This CDR3 reads CASSPPARASTDTQYF. Here the CDR3 DNA reads TGTGCCAGCTCACCACCCGCCAGGGCTAGCACAGATACGCAGTATTTT.

The rearrangement joins TRBV10-3 to TRBJ2-1; D call uncertain. The CDR3 sequence is 17 residues long. The germline V gene has CDR1 ENHRY and CDR2 SYGVKD. V was shortened by 3 bases and J by 2 bases, with 17 bases between the two germline ends. Here the CDR3 reads CAISESQRRIPYNEQFF. The CDR3 DNA reads TGTGCCATCAGTGAAAGTCAGCGTAGAATCCCCTACAATGAGCAGTTCTTC.

This clonotype was observed a handful of times. The rearrangement joins TRBV13 to TRBJ2-7, with 8 bases fitting TRBD2. The CDR3 loop spans 14 amino acids. Per germline, CDR1 PRHDT and CDR2 FYEKMQ (reference sequence). The V gene end was trimmed by 5 bases and the J gene end by 2 bases; junction bases not matched to a gene: 5. The CDR3 DNA sequence: TGTGCCAGCAGCCCCGCGGGGGGCGCCTACGAGCAGTACTTC. Translating gives CASSPAGGAYEQYF. Drawing the rest from reference TRBV13 and TRBJ2-7, the complete variable domain is AAGVIQSPRHLIKEKRETATLKCYPIPRHDTVYWYQQGPGQDPQFLISFYEKMQSDKGSIPDRFSAQQFSDYHSELNMSSLELGDSALYFCASSPAGGAYEQYFGPGTRLTVT.

This clonotype showed up many times. The rearrangement links TRBV7-2 to TRBJ1-2; the D is unclear. V was pared by 5 bases and J by 8 bases, with 12 bases between. Germline CDR1 SGHTA, CDR2 FQGNSA. The CDR3 is 12 residues long. The DNA for the CDR3 is TGTGCCAGCAGCCCGAAGCCGGGGGGCTACACCTTC. It specifies CASSPKPGGYTF.

The chain links TRBV7-2 to TRBJ2-1; the match to TRBD2 covers 8 bases. CDR1 SGHTA and CDR2 FQGNSA come from the germline V gene. V was clipped by 1 base and J by 6 bases; unmatched bases: 8. The CDR3 is made up of 16 amino acids. This CDR3 is CASSLGAGEVSNEQFF. The CDR3, as DNA: TGTGCCAGCAGCTTAGGAGCGGGGGAAGTCTCCAATGAGCAGTTCTTC.

V gene TRBV6-5 combines with J gene TRBJ1-2; D is unclear. Looked up from germline, CDR1 is MNHEY and CDR2 is SVGAGI. The CDR3 runs 14 residues. V lost 2 bases to trimming and J lost 8 bases, with 15 bases between them. The CDR3 bases are TGTGCCAGCAGTTACGGCATACTAACGGGAGGCTACACCTTC. Translating gives CASSYGILTGGYTF.

There are many counts of this clonotype. The CDR3 spells CASSSQTGGAYNEQFF. The CDR3, as DNA: TGTGCCAGCAGCTCCCAAACCGGGGGGGCTTACAATGAGCAGTTCTTC. The V call is TRBV5-4, the J call TRBJ2-1; 8 bases agree with TRBD2. CDR3 length: 16 amino acids. V dropped 3 bases and J dropped 4; count of bases not matched to a gene: 9. Germline CDR1 is SGHNT and CDR2 is YYREEE (reference sequence).

The chain combines TRBV4-3 with TRBJ2-4; 7 positions match TRBD1. The CDR3 covers 13 residues. V lost 2 bases and J lost 8; bases outside the gene matches: 3. Looked up from germline, CDR1 is LGHNA and CDR2 is YSLEER. The CDR3 DNA follows: TGCGCCAGCAGCCAAAACAGGGGAGACATTCAGTACTTC. As protein: CASSQNRGDIQYF.

This clonotype was recorded a few times. The V gene is TRBV7-2, the J gene TRBJ1-2; tentative D call: TRBD1 (6 bases). Per germline, CDR1 SGHTA and CDR2 FQGNSA. The CDR3 covers 14 residues. V shed 8 bases and J shed 2 bases, with 15 bases lying between them. This CDR3 reads CASYTQQGNYGYTF. As DNA, the CDR3 is TGTGCCAGCTATACCCAACAGGGAAACTATGGCTACACCTTC.